This T cell receptor (beta chain) is from a study of STAT5B mutations in CD4+ large granular lymphocyte leukemia (dated by TCRdb to between 2021 and 2022). Regarding the complete study: Among the healthy controls, the CDR3 'QG' motif was associated with a particular HLA allele. TCRbeta repertoires of CD4+ T-cell large granular lymphocyte leukemia patients were compared with those of healthy blood donors. Flow cytometry on FACSCanto II or FACSVerse confirmed that purified fractions exceeded 95% purity among lymphocytes. What the authors observed across the whole study: CD4-sorted patient repertoires appeared more clonal than healthy CD4+ repertoires, and this difference persisted after removing the putative leukemic clones. The main leukemic clonotypes were found to be private to each patient, although 25% to 30% of the main leukemic clonotypes were detected at low frequency in the non-leukemic repertoires of other patients. The data were not HLA-matched, and the higher clonality in CD4+ T-LGLL than in CD8+ T-LGLL could be due to the relatively small sample size. TRBV06-family usage was enriched among the top patient clones (8/27) compared with healthy controls (2/35).

The immunoSEQ assay at survey resolution was used to sequence TCRbeta rearrangements from genomic DNA. Concerning the study's data processing: In the TCR sequencing data, the lowest productive clonotype frequency that could be detected was 2.59 x 10-5. Only productive TCRbeta rearrangements, defined as complete and in-frame sequences, were included in the analyses. The clonality of each sample was calculated as Simpson clonality in the immunoSEQ Analyzer version 3.0. Clones were grouped by frequency into very rare, small, medium, large (1-20%) or hyperexpanded (>20%) categories. OLGA 1.2.3 estimated generation probabilities, VDJtools produced V-gene circos plots, VDJdb was queried for specificities, and GLIPH identified CDR3 motifs. TCRdb obtained this table from immuneACCESS and retained in-frame rearrangements with V and J assigned. These tables miss some clones; where compared with another copy, unresolved V genes account for less than half of the shortfall, and the remainder is unexplained. V and J calls and clone size come straight from that table; D and trimming were deduced from the DNA. This sample holds over 30,000 clones; over 60% were observed only once. The leading ten clones occupy roughly 6.9% of the sample.

This clone showed up just a few times. Its antigen has not been determined. No base qualities exist here, and no much larger clone lies one base off it. Healthy controls were some 40 blood donors whose buffy coats came from the Finnish Red Cross blood service. All TCR-sequenced material derived from peripheral blood: patient blood samples and healthy donor buffy coats. Peripheral blood mononuclear cells were isolated by Ficoll-Hypaque gradient centrifugation. Magnetic purification was used to isolate CD4+ cells from the buffy coats of the healthy controls. The Gentra Puregene Cell and Tissue kit was used to extract genomic DNA, and a Qubit 2.0 fluorometer was used to measure the amount of genomic DNA. From a lookup of the germline V gene (reference sequence), CDR1 and CDR2 are SEHNR and FQNEAQ. Compared with germline, V lacks 5 bases and J lacks 6 bases; bases without a gene match: 1. The CDR3 runs 12 residues from the cysteine to the phenylalanine. Left in the record is the CDR3 DNA by itself, 36 bases read in frame from the first base.

Here the chain combines TRBV7-9 and TRBJ1-2; 9 central nucleotides agree with TRBD1. The source of this sequence is a human donor in good health. Sequenced material: CD4+ T cells from blood buffy coats. The nucleotide sequence is TGTGCCAGCAGCCGGACAGGGGATGGCTACACCTTC. The encoded protein is CASSRTGDGYTF. Full variable domain (CDR3 extended with the reference TRBV7-9 and TRBJ1-2 proteins): DTGVSQNPRHKITKRGQNVTFRCDPISEHNRLYWYRQTLGQGPEFLTYFQNEAQLEKSRLLSDRFSAERPKGSFSTLEIQRTEQGDSAMYLCASSRTGDGYTFGSGTRLTVV.